The following is a T cell receptor beta chain sequence with its context. TCRdb's copy holds only in-frame clones and misses some; the assay was immunoSEQ multiplex PCR. The sample carries some 66,000 clones, roughly 81% recorded once. This sample is drawn from a study of OX40 agonist ivuxolimab in advanced cancers. Overall study context: Patient treatment consisted of intravenous ivuxolimab administration every 2 weeks at 0.01 to 10 mg/kg.

Germline V gives CDR1 SGHTS, CDR2 YDEGEE. The CDR3 is 12 residues long. Trimming cost V 1 base and J 4 bases, with 5 bases left between them. Material: CD4+ or CD8+ T cells sorted from blood, obtained in a trial of the OX40 agonist ivuxolimab. The clonotype originates from an adult with an advanced solid tumor such as melanoma, head and neck, liver or kidney cancer. The chain links TRBV5-8 to TRBJ1-2; D gene ambiguous. The CDR3 DNA reads TGTGCCAGCAGCTTGACAAGCTATGGCTACACCTTC. Its translation is CASSLTSYGYTF.